The entry below gives a single T cell receptor beta chain sequence along with its context. This specimen comes from a study of blood T cell repertoires in COVID-19. Turning to the study itself: PBMCs, B-cell-depleted T cells, or T cells provided the cDNA or gDNA that made up the material.

CDR3 size: 14 residues. The V end lost 1 base, the J end lost 1 base, and 7 bases lay between the germline ends. The germline V gene has CDR1 SGHTA and CDR2 FQGNSA. Data came from immunoSEQ multiplex PCR; TCRdb stores just in-frame clones and leaves some out. The table records around 250,000 clones, 75% to 90% of them present only once. Sequenced sample: peripheral blood. This sequence originates from a man in his 60s who had recovered from COVID-19. This chain uses TRBV7-2 with TRBJ1-1; no firm D call. CDR3 DNA: TGTGCCAGCAGCTTAGGCCGGAGGAACACTGAAGCTTTCTTT. This encodes CASSLGRRNTEAFF.